This T cell receptor (beta chain) came from a study of monozygotic twins with inflammatory bowel disease (dated by TCRdb to the late 2010s). For the wider study: The full study comprised 30 or so monozygotic twin pairs: nine German pairs (four IBD-concordant, five IBD-discordant) and 19 IBD-discordant Danish pairs. Each individual had, on average, about 151 000 unique TCRalpha sequences and 181 000 unique TCRbeta sequences available for analysis. The search for disease-associated traits relied mainly on comparing, within discordant pairs, IBD patients with their genetically identical healthy co-twins.

From each donor, a roughly 2.7 ml peripheral blood sample was drawn into PAXgene tubes and stored at -80 degrees C. Without any T cell sorting, total RNA was extracted from whole blood using the PAXgene blood miRNA kit on an automated QIAcube. Peripheral blood from monozygotic twin pairs who were concordant or discordant for inflammatory bowel disease underwent deep TCRalpha and TCRbeta repertoire profiling using unique molecular barcoding. For every twin pair, smoking habits were documented, and each individual was categorised as a current, former or never smoker. Receptor amplification or capture employed 5' RACE. Preparation of each TCR library used 3,000 to 3,500 ng of total RNA. For each sample, cDNA was synthesized in eight separate reactions using SMARTScribe reverse transcriptase. During cDNA synthesis, template switching introduced unique molecular identifiers that contained a 6-nucleotide sample barcode. TCRalpha and TCRbeta cDNA was amplified in two nested PCRs of about 17 and 10 cycles, and bead purification was carried out after each PCR. Before amplification, the cDNA was both treated with uracil DNA-glycosylase and purified with the QIAquick PCR purification kit. In the second PCR, Illumina TruSeq-compatible adapters and sample-specific barcodes were added. Library quality and concentration were assessed using TapeStation and Qubit, and 5 to 6 ng of each library was pooled. Sequencing of the pooled libraries was done on an Illumina HiSeq2500 single-index Rapid Run using custom sequencing primers and 2 x 100 bp reads. Under the source paper's analysis protocol: UMI-based consensus assembly with MiGEC version 1.2.6 was used to correct PCR and sequencing errors. MiXCR version 2.1.1 was used for V(D)J alignment, clonotype assembly and CDR3 extraction. To normalise gene usage, clonotype sharing and MAIT/NKT TCR abundance, the analysis used the top 1000, 10 000 and 20 000 clonotypes per sample. Diversity was computed as the inverse Simpson index with the vegan R package after downsampling to 27 000 UMIs. Paired Mann-Whitney U tests were applied to discordant twin pairs, and Benjamini-Hochberg correction was used for multiple testing. TCRdb reprocessed the reads, so every CDR3 protein sequence counts as one entry and DNA is not shown. These V and J calls derive from TCRdb rather than the authors' analysis. The sample's own table lists under 130,000 distinct CDR3 sequences. The ten top clones hold approximately 2% of the sample.

Study-wide conclusions, independent of this receptor: The results gave no support for a single strong signal or clonotype linked to IBD. Background noise and inter-individual variability may have been introduced into the repertoires by the differing immunosuppressive treatments among patients. IBD patients had lower TCRbeta repertoire diversity, measured by the inverse Simpson index, than their healthy co-twins. The analysis was unable to tell different T cell subtypes apart. Repertoire similarity did not differ between concordant and discordant twins, possibly due to limited statistical power. IBD patients shared fewer clonotypes with other individuals than healthy twins did, most markedly in patients showing signs of disease activity.

From a lookup of the germline V gene, CDR1 and CDR2 are MNHEY and SVGAGI. The CDR3, cysteine through phenylalanine, is 11 amino acids long. The protein alone is recorded here. As to this clonotype: Its antigen is unknown.

The specimen was blood. Recombination connected TRBV6-5 to TRBJ1-1. The TCR sequence derives from a human donor with ulcerative colitis or Crohn's disease, or a healthy co-twin of an affected twin (not recorded which). CDR3 region: CASSYLGGAFF.